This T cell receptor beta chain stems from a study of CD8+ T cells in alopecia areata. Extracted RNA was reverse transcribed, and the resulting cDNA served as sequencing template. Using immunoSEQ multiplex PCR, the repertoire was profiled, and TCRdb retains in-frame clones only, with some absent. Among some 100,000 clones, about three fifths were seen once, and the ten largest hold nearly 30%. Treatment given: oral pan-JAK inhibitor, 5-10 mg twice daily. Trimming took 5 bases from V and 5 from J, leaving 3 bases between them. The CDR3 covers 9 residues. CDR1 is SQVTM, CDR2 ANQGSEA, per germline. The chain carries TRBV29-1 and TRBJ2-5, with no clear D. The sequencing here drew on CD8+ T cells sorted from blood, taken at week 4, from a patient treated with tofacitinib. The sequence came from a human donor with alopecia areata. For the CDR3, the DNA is TGCAGCGTTTTGGAGACCCAGTACTTC. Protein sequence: CSVLETQYF.